This T cell receptor beta chain came from a study of OX40 agonist ivuxolimab in advanced cancers. Turning to the study itself: Past anti-PD-1, anti-PD-L1 or anti-CTLA-4 therapy was accepted, and 35% to 45% had received some. Overall study results and limits: CD4+ and CD8+ blood T cells expanded clonally by week 6 at 0.1 to 3.0 mg/kg. In the 0.1-3.0 mg/kg groups, partial responders showed among the lowest expansion. Antigens targeted by the expanded peripheral T cells were not determined.

Concerning this clone itself: The antigen is undetermined.

TCRdb's copy holds only in-frame clones and misses some; the assay was immunoSEQ multiplex PCR. The sample comprises about 64,000 clones, approximately 90% of which are singletons, and roughly 0.45% rests with the top ten. The CDR3 totals 15 residues. Unmatched junction bases numbered 6, after V lost 6 bases and J lost 4 bases. From germline, CDR1 is LNHDA and CDR2 SQIVND (reference sequence). This clonotype was sampled from an adult with an advanced solid tumor such as melanoma, head and neck, liver or kidney cancer. The chain employs TRBV19 and TRBJ1-5; TRBD1 matches 10 bases. The sequencing used CD4+ or CD8+ T cells sorted from blood, collected in a trial of the OX40 agonist ivuxolimab. Written as DNA, the CDR3 is TGTGCCAGTAGCCCCGGGACAGGGGAAAATCAGCCCCAGCATTTT. This translates into CASSPGTGENQPQHF.